The 18 T cell receptor beta chains in this list originate from one sample, sequenced in a study of T cell responses to AZD1222 COVID-19 vaccine. Data came from immunoSEQ multiplex PCR; TCRdb stores just in-frame clones and leaves some out. Here the sample spans around 140,000 clones, about nine tenths being singletons. The sequences come from peripheral blood, collected on day 0 of AZD1222 vaccination. The receptors were sampled from an adult in good health.

This clone was seen a few times. J is TRBJ2-7 and V is TRBV14; D is uncertain. The CDR3 is 17 amino acids. V dropped 1 base and J dropped 0 bases, with 16 bases sitting between them. Germline CDR1 is SGHDN and CDR2 is FVKESK. The CDR3 reads CASSQVGFPTRSYEQYF. DNA of the CDR3: TGTGCCAGCAGCCAAGTCGGGTTCCCTACCCGCTCCTACGAGCAGTACTTC. The variable domain in full, with the rest retrieved from reference TRBV14 and TRBJ2-7, is EAGVTQFPSHSVIEKGQTVTLRCDPISGHDNLYWYRRVMGKEIKFLLHFVKESKQDESGMPNNRFLAERTGGTYSTLKVQPAELEDSGVYFCASSQVGFPTRSYEQYFGPGTRLTVT.

The chain recombines TRBV6-6 with TRBJ2-4; D is unclear. The CDR3 covers 12 residues. Germline lookup yields CDR1 MNHNY and CDR2 SVGAGI (reference sequence). V lost 2 bases to trimming and J lost 6 bases, with 5 bases between them. This CDR3 is CASSYQPNIQYF. CDR3 DNA sequence: TGTGCCAGCAGTTACCAGCCAAACATTCAGTACTTC.

V usage is TRBV2 and J usage is TRBJ2-1; D not certain. Trimming took off 3 bases at V and 6 bases at J, with 9 bases between the two ends. The germline CDR1 and CDR2 sequences are SNHLY and FYNNEI. CDR3 size: 13 residues. The CDR3 coding sequence is TGTGCCAGCAGTGAGGGTACAGTCAATGAGCAGTTCTTC. Translation gives CASSEGTVNEQFF.

This clone was found a few times. The chain couples TRBV7-8 to TRBJ2-6; no clear D gene. The V end lost 5 bases, the J end lost 2 bases, and 4 bases lay between the germline ends. Germline V gives CDR1 SGHVS, CDR2 FQNEAQ. The CDR3 extends over 13 amino acids. DNA of the CDR3: TGTGCCAGCAGCCGCACTGGGGCCAACGTCCTGACTTTC. Translating gives CASSRTGANVLTF.

The rearrangement links TRBV12-3 or TRBV12-4 to TRBJ1-1; D ambiguous. V was clipped by 2 bases and J by 3 bases, with 7 bases between them. This CDR3 is 13 amino acids long. The CDR3 reads CASSLKAYTEAFF. CDR3 DNA: TGTGCCAGCAGTTTAAAGGCGTACACTGAAGCTTTCTTT.

This clone occurred once. This chain links TRBV5-4 with TRBJ2-1, with D tentatively TRBD2 (5 bases). The germline V gene has CDR1 SGHNT and CDR2 YYREEE (reference sequence). The length of the CDR3 is 12 residues. The V end was cut by 4 bases, the J end by 9 bases, with 11 bases between. The CDR3 sequence is CASSPLEGEQFF. The CDR3, as DNA: TGTGCCAGCAGCCCCCTAGAGGGTGAGCAGTTCTTC.

V and J are TRBV27 and TRBJ2-1; TRBD2 aligns across 9 bases. The CDR3 sequence is 17 residues long. Germline V gives CDR1 MNHEY, CDR2 SMNVEV (reference sequence). V shed 2 bases, J shed 1 base, and the junction held 6 bases outside the gene matches. The CDR3 is CASSLGPRGGSYNEQFF. DNA for the CDR3: TGTGCCAGCAGTTTAGGTCCGCGGGGGGGTTCCTACAATGAGCAGTTCTTC.

This chain connects TRBV5-1 to TRBJ2-7; TRBD1 aligns across 9 bases. The V segment lost 4 bases and the J segment 3 bases; nucleotides outside the gene matches: 5. The length of the CDR3 is 14 residues. In germline, CDR1 is SGHRS, CDR2 YFSETQ. CDR3 DNA: TGCGCCAGCAGCATCGGGACAGGGAACTACGAGCAGTACTTC. As protein: CASSIGTGNYEQYF.

The V gene is TRBV19, the J gene TRBJ1-3; maybe TRBD1 (5 bases). The length of the CDR3 is 15 residues. V lost 3 bases to trimming and J lost 4 bases, with 13 bases between them. Germline values: CDR1 LNHDA, CDR2 SQIVND (reference sequence). CDR3 loop: CASSMDTSQGNTIYF. CDR3 bases: TGTGCCAGTAGTATGGACACTTCTCAGGGAAACACCATATATTTT.

This chain joins TRBV24-1 and TRBJ2-7, with D maybe TRBD1 (6 bases). V was shortened by 4 bases and J by 9 bases, with 21 bases between the two germline ends. This CDR3 region has 15 residues. CDR1 is KGHDR, CDR2 SFDVKD, per germline. CDR3 residues: CATSDPDRSIRVQYF. In DNA, the CDR3 is TGTGCCACCAGTGACCCCGACAGGTCAATACGAGTGCAGTACTTC.

In its sample, this clone was seen once. This sequence joins TRBV30 and TRBJ1-2; 7 bases fit TRBD1. Germline CDR1 GTSNPN, CDR2 SVGIG (reference sequence). The trim removed 1 base at V and 3 bases at J, leaving 14 bases unmatched. This CDR3 is 17 amino acids long. CDR3 residues: CAWSAEWGQLGDYGYTF. CDR3 DNA: TGTGCCTGGAGTGCGGAATGGGGACAGCTAGGGGACTATGGCTACACCTTC.

This chain joins TRBV7-7 and TRBJ2-1, with 9 positions matching TRBD2. Germline CDR1 and CDR2: SSHAT and FNYEAQ (reference sequence). V trimming: 5 bases; J trimming: 2 bases; junction bases outside the gene matches: 7. This CDR3 region has 16 residues. In DNA form, the CDR3 reads TGTGCCAGCAGCCCGACCGGCGGGGGGGCCTACAATGAGCAGTTCTTC. Residues: CASSPTGGGAYNEQFF.

This clone was counted between two and nine times. The gene calls are TRBV6-6 and TRBJ1-6; no clear D. This CDR3 region has 13 residues. Germline assignment: CDR1 MNHNY and CDR2 SVGAGI (reference sequence). V lost 4 bases, J lost 10 bases, and 11 bases lay in between. CDR3: CASSFGSGSPLHF. CDR3 DNA: TGTGCCAGCAGTTTCGGGAGTGGCTCACCCCTCCACTTT.

This chain links TRBV7-8 with TRBJ1-5; unclear D gene. The CDR3 runs 15 residues. Germline V CDR1 and CDR2: SGHVS, FQNEAQ. Trimming pared 4 bases from V and 4 bases from J, leaving 14 bases between. In DNA form, the CDR3 reads TGTGCCAGCAGCTCCCCGGGGAATGGGAATCAGCCCCAGCATTTT. Translation: CASSSPGNGNQPQHF.

This CDR3 is CAISELGTGIEKLFF. The CDR3 DNA reads as TGTGCCATCAGTGAGTTAGGGACAGGGATTGAAAAACTGTTTTTT. V and J are TRBV10-3 and TRBJ1-4; TRBD1 aligns across 9 bases. The CDR3 covers 15 residues. In germline, CDR1 is ENHRY, CDR2 SYGVKD. The V and J ends lost 1 base and 7 bases, in that order; junction bases with no gene match: 4.

The chain joins TRBV6-5 to TRBJ2-2; D gene ambiguous. Trimming took 6 bases from V and 6 from J, leaving 14 bases between them. This CDR3 comprises 14 residues. Germline CDR1 and CDR2: MNHEY and SVGAGI. The CDR3 loop is CASRAVAGPGELFF. The CDR3, as DNA: TGTGCCAGCAGAGCTGTAGCAGGTCCCGGGGAGCTGTTTTTT.

V usage is TRBV11-3 and J usage is TRBJ2-3, with no clear D. The V end was cut by 5 bases, the J end by 4 bases, with 13 bases between. The CDR3 consists of 14 residues. CDR1 is SGHNT and CDR2 is YENEEA in the germline V gene. CDR3: CASSGSSGPDTQYF. Written as DNA, the CDR3 is TGTGCCAGCAGCGGTTCGTCGGGCCCAGATACGCAGTATTTT. Complete variable domain (other parts from reference TRBV11-3 and TRBJ2-3): EAGVVQSPRYKIIEKKQPVAFWCNPISGHNTLYWYLQNLGQGPELLIRYENEEAVDDSQLPKDRFSAERLKGVDSTLKIQPAELGDSAVYLCASSGSSGPDTQYFGPGTRLTVL.

The chain joins TRBV20-1 to TRBJ1-3; D ambiguous. This CDR3 has 11 amino acids. From germline, CDR1 is DFQATT and CDR2 SNEGSKA (reference sequence). Trimming left V 3 bases short and J 4 bases short, with 4 bases between. The CDR3 region has the DNA TGCAGTGCTAGGCCCGGAAACACCATATATTTT. This sequence encodes CSARPGNTIYF.